This paragraph covers one T cell receptor beta chain sequence. Its specificity is not known. The data derive from a study of OX40 agonist ivuxolimab in advanced cancers. Overall study context: Ivuxolimab, which patients received intravenously every 2 weeks, was dosed at 0.01 to 10 mg/kg. Partial responses were recorded for three patients, including one with hepatocellular carcinoma and two with cutaneous melanoma. General observations from the study: Low normalized T-cell clonal expansion was additionally recorded for some nonresponders.

The CDR3 spans 16 residues. The V gene's germline CDR1 is SGHVS and CDR2 FNYEAQ. V was clipped by 5 bases and J by 5 bases; unmatched bases: 8. Here immunoSEQ multiplex PCR was the method, and the copy in TCRdb shows in-frame clones only, minus some. The data contain tens of thousands of clones, over 75% of them seen just once; the ten biggest clones take up roughly 18%. This sequence was found in an adult with an advanced solid tumor such as melanoma, head and neck, liver or kidney cancer. V gene TRBV7-6 combines with J gene TRBJ2-3; 12 nucleotides align to TRBD2. The sample was CD4+ or CD8+ T cells sorted from blood, taken in a trial of the OX40 agonist ivuxolimab. The CDR3 nucleotides read TGTGCCAGCAGCCCTAGCGGGGGGGCCTTGGGAGATACGCAGTATTTT. Translated, it gives CASSPSGGALGDTQYF.